This T cell receptor (beta chain) was identified during a study of cytomegalovirus exposure and HLA in healthy donors. Findings and caveats of the study: Approximately 160 TCR beta chains were listed as cytomegalovirus-associated.

A note on this clone: As yet, its antigen is unknown.

Clones were sequenced by immunoSEQ multiplex PCR, and TCRdb holds only the in-frame ones, with some missing. Of 200,000 or so clones in the sample, more than 75% were seen once. The sequence was obtained from a man younger than 30 in good health and CMV-seropositive. Sequencing was performed on PBMCs.

The CDR3 is CASSQDLTVEAFF. Written as DNA, the CDR3 is TGCGCCAGCAGCCAAGATTTGACAGTTGAAGCTTTCTTT. J is TRBJ1-1 and V is TRBV4-3; weak D call: TRBD1 (5 bases). The CDR3 loop spans 13 amino acids. Trimming shortened V by 0 bases and J by 7 bases, and 9 bases separated the two germline ends. CDR1 and CDR2 (germline): LGHNA, YSLEER.